Reported below is one TCR beta chain. CDR1 SEHNR and CDR2 FQNEAQ come from the germline V gene (reference sequence). The CDR3 sequence is 15 residues long. The V end lost 5 bases, the J end lost 0 bases, and 14 bases lay between the germline ends. Repertoires were generated with immunoSEQ multiplex PCR, while TCRdb's copy carries only in-frame clones and drops some. In the table there are around 30,000 clones, about 90% of which are singletons. The record originates from a study of PD-L1 blockade in urothelial cancer. As for the study in general: Of 29 patients, almost 26 were males with bladder-origin urothelial cancer.

This specimen consisted of PBMCs, obtained around atezolizumab (anti-PD-L1) treatment. The sequence was collected from a man aged 45 to 65 with urothelial cancer. This rearrangement joins TRBV7-9 to TRBJ2-7; tentatively, D is TRBD1 (7 bases). CDR3 sequence: CASSPAGQLSYEQYF. The CDR3 DNA reads as TGTGCCAGCAGCCCTGCGGGACAGCTCTCCTACGAGCAGTACTTC.